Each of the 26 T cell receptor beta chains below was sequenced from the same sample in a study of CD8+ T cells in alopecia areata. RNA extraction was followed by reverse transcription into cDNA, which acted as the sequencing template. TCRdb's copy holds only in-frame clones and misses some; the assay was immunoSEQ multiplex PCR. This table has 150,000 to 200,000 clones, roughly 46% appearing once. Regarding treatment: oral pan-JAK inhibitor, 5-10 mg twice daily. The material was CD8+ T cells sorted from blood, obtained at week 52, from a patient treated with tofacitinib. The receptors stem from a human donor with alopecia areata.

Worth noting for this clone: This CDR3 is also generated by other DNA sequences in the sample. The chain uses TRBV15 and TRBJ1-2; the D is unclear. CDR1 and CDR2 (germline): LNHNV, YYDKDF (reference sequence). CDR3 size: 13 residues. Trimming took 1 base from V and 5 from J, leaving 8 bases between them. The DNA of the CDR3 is TGTGCCACCAGCAGAGGGGTCGGTTATGGCTACACCTTC. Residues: CATSRGVGYGYTF.

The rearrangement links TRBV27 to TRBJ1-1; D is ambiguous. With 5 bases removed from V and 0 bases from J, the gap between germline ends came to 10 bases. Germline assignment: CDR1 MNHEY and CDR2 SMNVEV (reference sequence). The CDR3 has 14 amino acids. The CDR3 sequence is CASSLLPLNTEAFF. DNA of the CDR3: TGTGCCAGCAGTCTTCTACCCCTGAACACTGAAGCTTTCTTT.

The CDR3, as DNA: TGTGCCAGCAGCTCCTTCGAGGGGTATAATGAAAAACTGTTTTTT. Its translation: CASSSFEGYNEKLFF. The chain couples TRBV7-9 to TRBJ1-4; D possibly corresponds to TRBD1 (5 bases). The V end lost 4 bases, the J end lost 4 bases, and 13 bases lay between the germline ends. Looked up from germline, CDR1 is SEHNR and CDR2 is FQNEAQ (reference sequence). CDR3 length equals 15 residues.

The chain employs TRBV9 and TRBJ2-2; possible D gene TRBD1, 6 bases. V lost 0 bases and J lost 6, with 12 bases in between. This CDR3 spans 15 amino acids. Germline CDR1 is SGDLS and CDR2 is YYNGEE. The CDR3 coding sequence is TGTGCCAGCAGCGTAGGGACAGCCAGGGCCGGGGAGCTGTTTTTT. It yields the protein CASSVGTARAGELFF.

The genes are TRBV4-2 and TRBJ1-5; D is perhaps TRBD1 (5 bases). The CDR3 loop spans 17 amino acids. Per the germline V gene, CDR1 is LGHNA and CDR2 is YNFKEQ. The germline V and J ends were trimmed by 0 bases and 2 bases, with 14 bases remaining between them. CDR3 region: CASSQEEWGAGNQPQHF. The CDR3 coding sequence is TGTGCCAGCAGCCAAGAGGAATGGGGCGCAGGCAATCAGCCCCAGCATTTT.

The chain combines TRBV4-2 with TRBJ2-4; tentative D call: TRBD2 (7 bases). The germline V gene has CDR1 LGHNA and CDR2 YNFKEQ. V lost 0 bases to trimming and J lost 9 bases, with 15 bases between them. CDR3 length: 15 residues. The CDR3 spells CASSQDLGEGGIQYF. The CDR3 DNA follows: TGTGCCAGCAGCCAAGATCTTGGGGAGGGGGGCATTCAGTACTTC.

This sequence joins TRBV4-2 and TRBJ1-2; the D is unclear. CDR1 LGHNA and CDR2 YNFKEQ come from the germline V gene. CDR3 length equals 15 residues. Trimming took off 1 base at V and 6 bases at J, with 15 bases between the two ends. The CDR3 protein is CASSQVSEGSDGYTF. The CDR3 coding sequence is TGTGCCAGCAGCCAAGTGAGTGAAGGGAGCGATGGCTACACCTTC.

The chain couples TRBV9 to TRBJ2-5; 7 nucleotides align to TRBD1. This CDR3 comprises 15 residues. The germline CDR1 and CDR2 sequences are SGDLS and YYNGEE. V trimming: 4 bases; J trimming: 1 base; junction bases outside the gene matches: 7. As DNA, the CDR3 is TGTGCCAGCAGCACCCGAGGGGACAGCCAAGAGACCCAGTACTTC. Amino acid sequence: CASSTRGDSQETQYF.

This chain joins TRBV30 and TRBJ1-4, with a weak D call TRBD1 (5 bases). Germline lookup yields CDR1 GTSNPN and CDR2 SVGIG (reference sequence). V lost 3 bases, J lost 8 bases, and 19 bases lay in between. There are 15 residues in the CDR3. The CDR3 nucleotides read TGTGCCTGGAGGCTGGGGACCGAAGGATGGGAAAAACTGTTTTTT. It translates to CAWRLGTEGWEKLFF.

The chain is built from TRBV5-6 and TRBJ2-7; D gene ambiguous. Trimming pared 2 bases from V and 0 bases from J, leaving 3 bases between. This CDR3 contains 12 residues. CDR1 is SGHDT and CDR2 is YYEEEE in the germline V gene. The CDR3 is CASSFASYEQYF. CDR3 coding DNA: TGTGCCAGCAGCTTTGCCTCCTACGAGCAGTACTTC.

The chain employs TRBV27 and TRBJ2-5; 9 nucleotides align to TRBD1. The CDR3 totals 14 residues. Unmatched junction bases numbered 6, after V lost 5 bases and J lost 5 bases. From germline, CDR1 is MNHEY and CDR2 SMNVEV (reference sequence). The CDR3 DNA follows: TGTGCCAGCAGTAGCCGGGACAGGGTGGAGACCCAGTACTTC. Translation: CASSSRDRVETQYF.

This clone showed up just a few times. DNA of the CDR3: TGTGCCAGCAGCCGCGGGGGGGCGAACACCGGGGAGCTGTTTTTT. Translation: CASSRGGANTGELFF. The rearrangement uses TRBV6-4 and TRBJ2-2; TRBD2 aligns across 9 bases. After removal of 6 bases from V and 0 bases from J, the junction contained 2 bases not matched to a gene. Germline values: CDR1 MRHNA, CDR2 SNTAGT. The CDR3 is 15 amino acids.

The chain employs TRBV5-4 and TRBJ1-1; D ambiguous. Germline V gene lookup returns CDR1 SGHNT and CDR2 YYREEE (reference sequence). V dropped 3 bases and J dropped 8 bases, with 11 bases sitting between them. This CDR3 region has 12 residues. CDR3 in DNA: TGTGCCAGCAGCTCCCAGGACGGAGAAGCTTTCTTT. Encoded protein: CASSSQDGEAFF.

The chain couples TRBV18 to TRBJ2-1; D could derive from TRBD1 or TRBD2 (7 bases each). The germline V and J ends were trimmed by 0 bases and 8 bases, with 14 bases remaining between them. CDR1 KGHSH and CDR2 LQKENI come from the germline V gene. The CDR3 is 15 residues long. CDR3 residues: CASSPPRGGRDEQFF. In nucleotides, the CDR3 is TGTGCCAGCTCACCACCCAGGGGGGGCCGGGATGAGCAGTTCTTC.

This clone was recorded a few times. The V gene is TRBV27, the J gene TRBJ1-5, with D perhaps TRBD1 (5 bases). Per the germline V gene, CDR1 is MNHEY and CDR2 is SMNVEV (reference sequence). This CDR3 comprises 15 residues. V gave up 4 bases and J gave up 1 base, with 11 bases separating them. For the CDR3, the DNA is TGTGCCAGCAGTTCCGCAGGGCCCAGCAATCAGCCCCAGCATTTT. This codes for CASSSAGPSNQPQHF.

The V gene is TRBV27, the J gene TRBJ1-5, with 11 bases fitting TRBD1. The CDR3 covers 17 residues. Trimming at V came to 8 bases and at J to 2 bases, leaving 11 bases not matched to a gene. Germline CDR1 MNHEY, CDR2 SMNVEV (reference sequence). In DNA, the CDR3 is TGTGCCAGCGCTACCCGGACAGGGGGCTTTGGCAATCAGCCCCAGCATTTT. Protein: CASATRTGGFGNQPQHF.

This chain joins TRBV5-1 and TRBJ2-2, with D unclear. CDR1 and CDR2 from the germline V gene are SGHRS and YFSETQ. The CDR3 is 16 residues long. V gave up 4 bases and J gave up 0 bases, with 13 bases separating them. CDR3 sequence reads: CASSTGLRTNTGELFF. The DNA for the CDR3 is TGCGCCAGCAGCACTGGGCTGAGAACGAACACCGGGGAGCTGTTTTTT.

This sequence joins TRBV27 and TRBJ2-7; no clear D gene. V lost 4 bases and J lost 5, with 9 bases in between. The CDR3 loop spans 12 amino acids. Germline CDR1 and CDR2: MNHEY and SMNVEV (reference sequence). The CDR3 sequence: CASSSYTDEQYF. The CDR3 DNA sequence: TGTGCCAGCAGTTCGTACACGGACGAGCAGTACTTC.

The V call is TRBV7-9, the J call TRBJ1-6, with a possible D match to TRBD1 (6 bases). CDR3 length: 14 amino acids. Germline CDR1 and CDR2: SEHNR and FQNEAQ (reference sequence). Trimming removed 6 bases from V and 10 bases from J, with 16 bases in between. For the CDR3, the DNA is TGTGCCAGCAGTCAACCAGGGGAAGAATCACCCCTCCACTTT. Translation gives CASSQPGEESPLHF.

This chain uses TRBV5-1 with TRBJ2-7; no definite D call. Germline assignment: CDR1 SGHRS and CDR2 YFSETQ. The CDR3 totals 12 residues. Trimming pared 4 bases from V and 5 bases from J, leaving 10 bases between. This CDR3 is CASSPRVDEQYF. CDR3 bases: TGCGCCAGCAGCCCCCGGGTAGACGAGCAGTACTTC.

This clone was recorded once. CDR3 in amino acids: CAWSVIGTGRNQPQHF. The DNA of the CDR3 is TGTGCCTGGAGTGTAATAGGGACAGGGCGGAATCAGCCCCAGCATTTT. V is TRBV30 and J is TRBJ1-5; 9 bases are shared with TRBD1. V shed 0 bases and J 4 bases; nucleotides not matched to a gene: 7. CDR3 length equals 16 residues. The V gene's germline CDR1 is GTSNPN and CDR2 SVGIG (reference sequence).

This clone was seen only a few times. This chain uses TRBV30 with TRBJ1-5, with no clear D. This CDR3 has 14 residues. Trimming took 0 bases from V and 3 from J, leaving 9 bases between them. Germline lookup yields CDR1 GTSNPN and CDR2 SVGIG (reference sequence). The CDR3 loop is CAWSVGPLNQPQHF. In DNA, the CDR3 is TGTGCCTGGAGTGTGGGTCCCCTCAATCAGCCCCAGCATTTT.

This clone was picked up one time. The CDR3 loop is CASSNGGKEAFF. The CDR3 nucleotides read TGTGCCAGCTCGAACGGGGGGAAAGAAGCTTTCTTT. The rearrangement uses TRBV9 and TRBJ1-1; a weak D match, TRBD1 (5 bases). CDR3 length: 12 amino acids. Germline assignment: CDR1 SGDLS and CDR2 YYNGEE. The V and J ends lost 7 bases and 8 bases respectively, with 15 bases between them.

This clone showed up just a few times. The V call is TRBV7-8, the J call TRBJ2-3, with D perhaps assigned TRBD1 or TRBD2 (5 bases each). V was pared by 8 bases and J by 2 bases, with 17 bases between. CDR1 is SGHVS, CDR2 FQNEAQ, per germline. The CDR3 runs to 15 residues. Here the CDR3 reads CASVFWDGTTDTQYF. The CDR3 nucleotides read TGTGCCAGCGTCTTTTGGGACGGCACCACAGATACGCAGTATTTT.

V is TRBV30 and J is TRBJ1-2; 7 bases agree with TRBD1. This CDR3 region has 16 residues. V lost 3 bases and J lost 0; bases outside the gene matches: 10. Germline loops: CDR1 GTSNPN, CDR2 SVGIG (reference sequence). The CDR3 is CAWSPFGTEANYGYTF. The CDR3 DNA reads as TGTGCCTGGAGCCCCTTTGGGACAGAAGCTAACTATGGCTACACCTTC.

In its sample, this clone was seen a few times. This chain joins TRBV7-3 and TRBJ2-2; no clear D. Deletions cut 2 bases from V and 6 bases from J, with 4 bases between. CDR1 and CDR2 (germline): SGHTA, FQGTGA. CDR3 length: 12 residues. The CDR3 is CASSLYPGELFF. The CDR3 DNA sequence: TGTGCCAGCAGCTTATATCCCGGGGAGCTGTTTTTT. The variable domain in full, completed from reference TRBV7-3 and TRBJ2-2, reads GAGVSQTPSNKVTEKGKYVELRCDPISGHTALYWYRQSLGQGPEFLIYFQGTGAADDSGLPNDRFFAVRPEGSVSTLKIQRTERGDSAVYLCASSLYPGELFFGEGSRLTVL.